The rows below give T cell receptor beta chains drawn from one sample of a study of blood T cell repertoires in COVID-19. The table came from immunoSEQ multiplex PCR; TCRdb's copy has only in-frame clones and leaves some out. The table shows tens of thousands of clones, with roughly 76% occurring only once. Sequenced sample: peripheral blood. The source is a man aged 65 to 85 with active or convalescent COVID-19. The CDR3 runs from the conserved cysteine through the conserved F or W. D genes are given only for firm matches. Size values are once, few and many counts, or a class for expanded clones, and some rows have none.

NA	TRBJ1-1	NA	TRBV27	TGTGCCAGCGCCCTCAGGGGTATGAACACTGAAGCTTTCTTT	CASALRGMNTEAFF
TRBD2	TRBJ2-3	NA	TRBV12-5	TGTGCTAGTGGTCAACGAGCGGGGGAAGATACGCAGTATTTT	CASGQRAGEDTQYF
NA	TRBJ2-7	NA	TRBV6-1	TGTGCCAGCAGTGAACGGGGACAGCGGGCCACCGAGCAGTACTTC	CASSERGQRATEQYF
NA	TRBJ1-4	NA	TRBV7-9	TGTGCCAGCAGCTTGGGGCAGGGGTCGGAGAAACTGTTTTTT	CASSLGQGSEKLFF
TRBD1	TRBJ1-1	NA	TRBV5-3	TGTGCCAGAAGCGCACAGGGGTGTCCCTTGATAGCTTTCTTT	CARSAQGCPLIAFF
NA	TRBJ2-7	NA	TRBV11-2	TGTGCCAGCAGGAAACAGATAGACTCCTACGAGCAGTACTTC	CASRKQIDSYEQYF
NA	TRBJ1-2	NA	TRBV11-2	TGTGCCAGCAGCTCGGGACTGTCCTATGGCTACACCTTC	CASSSGLSYGYTF
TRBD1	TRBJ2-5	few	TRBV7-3	TGTGCCAGCAGCGCGGACAGGCGAGAGACCCAGTACTTC	CASSADRRETQYF
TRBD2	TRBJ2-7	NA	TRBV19	TGTGCCAGTAGTATCAGGAGCGGGGGGGACTCCTACGAGCAGTACTTC	CASSIRSGGDSYEQYF
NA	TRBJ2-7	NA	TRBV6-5	TGTGCCAGCAGTTACGGGGGGTCCGAGCAGTACTTC	CASSYGGSEQYF
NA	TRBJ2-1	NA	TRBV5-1	TGCGCCAGCAGCTCACCGGGAGCCCCGTTCTTC	CASSSPGAPFF
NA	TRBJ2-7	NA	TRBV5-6	TGTGCCAGCCGGATTTGGGGGCCCTACGAGCAGTACTTC	CASRIWGPYEQYF
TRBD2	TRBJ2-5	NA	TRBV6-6	TGTGCCAGCAGCCGGGGAGGGCAAGAGACCCAGTACTTC	CASSRGGQETQYF
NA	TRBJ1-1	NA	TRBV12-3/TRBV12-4	TGTGCCAGCCGGCCGTCCAGGATTGGAAAAGCTTTCTTT	CASRPSRIGKAFF
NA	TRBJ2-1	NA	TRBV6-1	TGTGCCAGCAGTAAGACAGTTGAGCAGTTCTTC	CASSKTVEQFF
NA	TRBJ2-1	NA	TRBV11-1	TGTGCCAGCAGCTTAAGGGGGGGGCATGAGCAGTTCTTC	CASSLRGGHEQFF
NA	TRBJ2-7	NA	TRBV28	TGTGCCAGCAGTTTAGCCCGGTCCGAGCAGTACTTC	CASSLARSEQYF
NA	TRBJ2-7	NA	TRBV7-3	TGTGCCAGCAGCTTATCCCCGGACTTGCGGGTACACGAGCAGTACTTC	CASSLSPDLRVHEQYF
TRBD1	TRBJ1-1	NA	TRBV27	TGTGCCAGCAGTTTAACAGGGGGTAGTCGAGCTTTCTTT	CASSLTGGSRAFF
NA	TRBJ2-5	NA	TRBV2	TGTGCCAGCAGTGAATCGTTCTCCCCGGGGACCCAGTACTTC	CASSESFSPGTQYF
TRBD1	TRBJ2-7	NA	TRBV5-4	TGTGCCAGCAGCGGAGGACAGGACTTCTCCTACGAGCAGTACTTC	CASSGGQDFSYEQYF
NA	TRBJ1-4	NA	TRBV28	TGTGCCAGCAGAGCACCCACAACTAATGAAAAACTGTTTTTT	CASRAPTTNEKLFF
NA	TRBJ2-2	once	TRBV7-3	TGTGCCAGCAGCTTAGCGGTTAACACCGGGGAGCTGTTTTTT	CASSLAVNTGELFF
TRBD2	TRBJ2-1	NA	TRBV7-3	TGTGCCAGCAGCCCCGGACTAGCGGGCCGCGAGCAGTTCTTC	CASSPGLAGREQFF
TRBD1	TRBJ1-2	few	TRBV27	TGTGCCGGGACAGTTCCGGATGGCTACACCTTC	CAGTVPDGYTF
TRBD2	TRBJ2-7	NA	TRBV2	TGTGCCAGCAGCCTCGGACTAGCGGGGCCCTACGAGCAGTACTTC	CASSLGLAGPYEQYF
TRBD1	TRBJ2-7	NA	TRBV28	TGTGCCAGCAGTTTAGGGGGACAGGGAGTTTACGAGCAGTACTTC	CASSLGGQGVYEQYF
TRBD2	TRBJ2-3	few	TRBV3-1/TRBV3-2	TGTGCCAGCAGCCAAAGGCGGGGGGACACAGATACGCAGTATTTT	CASSQRRGDTDTQYF